This is a list of T cell receptor beta chains from one sample in a study of T-cell memory formation after mild COVID-19. One entry per CDR3 protein results from TCRdb running MiXCR on the 5' RACE reads. The repertoire has 500,000 to 650,000 distinct CDR3 sequences, about a fifth of them found once; the top ten carry approximately 8.4%. Sequenced sample: PBMCs or a T cell subset sorted from them (not recorded which). The receptors derive from an adult woman who had mild COVID-19 (a few samples of this study predate the infection). Cell type and time point are not known. Each CDR3 is given with its conserved first and last residue. A D gene is named only where the DNA matches it firmly. Clone size is stated in some rows and not others, as once, few, many or a class when expanded.

len,abundance,v_gene,j_gene,d_gene,CDR3nt,CDR3aa
15,-,TRBV29-1,TRBJ2-7,-,TGCAGCGTTGTAGACCCTAAGAGATACTCCTACGAGCAGTACTTC,CSVVDPKRYSYEQYF
15,few,TRBV6-6,TRBJ2-1,-,TGTGCCAGCAGTTACGGGCAGAGCTCCTACAATGAGCAGTTCTTC,CASSYGQSSYNEQFF
17,few,TRBV18,TRBJ2-3,-,TGTGCCAGCTCACCACAGAATCAGCGGAGGTCAGGGGATACGCAGTATTTT,CASSPQNQRRSGDTQYF
13,-,TRBV15,TRBJ2-5,-,TGTGCCACCAGCATCCAGGGTATAGAGACCCAGTACTTC,CATSIQGIETQYF
13,-,TRBV5-4,TRBJ2-2,-,TGTGCCAGCAGCTTGGGGTCGGCAGCAAAGCTGTTTTTT,CASSLGSAAKLFF
15,few,TRBV19,TRBJ2-7,TRBD1,TGTGCCAGTAGTGGCGCAGGGGGAGCCTCCTACGAGCAGTACTTC,CASSGAGGASYEQYF
13,-,TRBV27,TRBJ2-7,-,TGTGCCAGCGGCGCTCCCGGGCGTAGCGAGCAGTACTTC,CASGAPGRSEQYF
15,few,TRBV12-3/TRBV12-4,TRBJ1-3,-,TGTGCCAGCAGTTGGCAAGGAGACTCTGGAAACACCATATATTTT,CASSWQGDSGNTIYF
17,few,TRBV5-1,TRBJ2-1,-,TGCGCCAGCAGCTTGGAACACGGACCAGCGTTCTACAATGAGCAGTTCTTC,CASSLEHGPAFYNEQFF
14,many,TRBV3-1,TRBJ1-1,-,TGTGCCAGCAGCCAAGAATCCCTGAACACTGAAGCTTTCTTT,CASSQESLNTEAFF
15,-,TRBV5-1,TRBJ2-5,-,TGCGCCAGCAGCTTTGGGGGGAATCCTCCAGAGACCCAGTACTTC,CASSFGGNPPETQYF
20,-,TRBV24-1,TRBJ2-2,TRBD2,TGTGCCACCGCCGCGACGGCTAGCGGGGGGGGTAGTATGAGCACCGGGGAGCTGTTTTTT,CATAATASGGGSMSTGELFF
14,few,TRBV6-5,TRBJ2-7,-,TGTGCCAGCAGTTCAAACGACGTGGGGCTCGAGCAGTACTTC,CASSSNDVGLEQYF
12,-,TRBV9,TRBJ1-1,-,TGTGCCAGCCAGCAAATGGCGATTGAAGCTTTCTTT,CASQQMAIEAFF
12,-,TRBV7-6,TRBJ1-1,-,TGTGCCAGCAGCTTAGACCCGGGTGAAGCTTTCTTT,CASSLDPGEAFF
15,few,TRBV7-6,TRBJ2-7,-,TGTGCCAGCAGCTTAAGTTATGACGGTACCTACGAGCAGTACTTC,CASSLSYDGTYEQYF
15,-,TRBV27,TRBJ1-6,TRBD1,TGTGCCAGCAGTTTATCGGACAGGGAAAATTCACCCCTCCACTTT,CASSLSDRENSPLHF
15,-,TRBV5-1,TRBJ2-2,-,TGCGCCAGCAGCTTGGAGCCCGGTCGGGGCGGGGAGCTGTTTTTT,CASSLEPGRGGELFF
15,-,TRBV7-9,TRBJ1-4,-,TGTGCCAGCAGCGCGGGCGGGTTTTTCGGCGAAAAACTGTTTTTT,CASSAGGFFGEKLFF
13,-,TRBV6-6,TRBJ2-1,TRBD2,TGTGCCAGCAGTTACAGGCGGGAGATTGAGCAGTTCTTC,CASSYRREIEQFF
17,-,TRBV7-9,TRBJ2-7,-,TGTGCCAGCAGCTTAGTTGGCGGCGGAATCTACTCCCACGAGCAGTACTTC,CASSLVGGGIYSHEQYF
14,few,TRBV2,TRBJ2-1,TRBD1,TGTGCCAGCAGTGAATCGGGACAGTTGGGTGAGCAGTTCTTC,CASSESGQLGEQFF
12,many,TRBV20-1,TRBJ2-5,-,TGCAGTGCTAGAAGGTCCCAAGAGACCCAGTACTTC,CSARRSQETQYF
17,few,TRBV7-2,TRBJ2-3,TRBD2,TGTGCCAGCAGCCCAGAGTTGATAGCGGGAGGGCCGGATACGCAGTATTTT,CASSPELIAGGPDTQYF
18,few,TRBV6-5,TRBJ1-2,TRBD1,TGTGCCAGCAGTTACTCGGGCCGGGTGGGTCCGACAGGGGACGGCTACACCTTC,CASSYSGRVGPTGDGYTF
11,-,TRBV5-4,TRBJ2-1,-,TGTGCGGGCAGCATCTACAATGAGCAGTTCTTC,CAGSIYNEQFF
14,few,TRBV30,TRBJ1-2,-,TGTGCCTGGAGTGACCTGTGGGCTAACTATGGCTACACCTTC,CAWSDLWANYGYTF
15,-,TRBV7-6,TRBJ2-6,-,TGTGCCAGCAGCTTACCAGGGACTGGGGCCAACGTCCTGACTTTC,CASSLPGTGANVLTF
14,-,TRBV2,TRBJ1-5,-,TGTGCCAGCGGATTTTCAGGAGGGAATCAGCCCCAGCATTTT,CASGFSGGNQPQHF